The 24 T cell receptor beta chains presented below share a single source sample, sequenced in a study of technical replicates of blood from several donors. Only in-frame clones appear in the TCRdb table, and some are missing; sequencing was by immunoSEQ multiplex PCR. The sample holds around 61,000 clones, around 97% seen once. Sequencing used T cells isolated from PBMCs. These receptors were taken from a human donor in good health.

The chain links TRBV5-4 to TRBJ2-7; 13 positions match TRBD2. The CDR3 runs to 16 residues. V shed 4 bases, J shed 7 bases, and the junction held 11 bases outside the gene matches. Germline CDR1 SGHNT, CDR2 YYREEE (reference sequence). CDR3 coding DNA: TGTGCCAGCAGCCCCAGACTAGCGGGGGGTCTTTTAGAGCAGTACTTC. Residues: CASSPRLAGGLLEQYF. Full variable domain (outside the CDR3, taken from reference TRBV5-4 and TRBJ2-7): ETGVTQSPTHLIKTRGQQVTLRCSSQSGHNTVSWYQQALGQGPQFIFQYYREEENGRGNFPPRFSGLQFPNYSSELNVNALELDDSALYLCASSPRLAGGLLEQYFGPGTRLTVT.

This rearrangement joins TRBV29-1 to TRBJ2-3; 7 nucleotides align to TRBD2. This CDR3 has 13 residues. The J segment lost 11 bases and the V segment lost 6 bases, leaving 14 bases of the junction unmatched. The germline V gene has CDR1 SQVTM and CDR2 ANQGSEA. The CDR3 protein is CSVRLATSAGQYF. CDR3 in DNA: TGCAGCGTCCGACTAGCAACCTCGGCGGGGCAGTATTTT.

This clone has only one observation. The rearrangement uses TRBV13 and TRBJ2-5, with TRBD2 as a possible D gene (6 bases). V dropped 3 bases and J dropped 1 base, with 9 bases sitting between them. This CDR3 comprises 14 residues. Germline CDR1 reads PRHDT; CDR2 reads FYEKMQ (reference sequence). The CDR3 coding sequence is TGTGCCAGCAGCTTGCGGGGCCCCCAAGAGACCCAGTACTTC. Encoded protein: CASSLRGPQETQYF. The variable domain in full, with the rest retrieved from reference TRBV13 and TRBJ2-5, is AAGVIQSPRHLIKEKRETATLKCYPIPRHDTVYWYQQGPGQDPQFLISFYEKMQSDKGSIPDRFSAQQFSDYHSELNMSSLELGDSALYFCASSLRGPQETQYFGPGTRLLVL.

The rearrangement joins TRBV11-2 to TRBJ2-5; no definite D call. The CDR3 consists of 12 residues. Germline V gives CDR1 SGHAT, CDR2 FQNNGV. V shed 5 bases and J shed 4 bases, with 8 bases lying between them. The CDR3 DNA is TGTGCCAGCAGCCCCCTTATAGAGACCCAGTACTTC. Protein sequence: CASSPLIETQYF. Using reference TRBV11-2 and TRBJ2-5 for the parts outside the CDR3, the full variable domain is EAGVAQSPRYKIIEKRQSVAFWCNPISGHATLYWYQQILGQGPKLLIQFQNNGVVDDSQLPKDRFSAERLKGVDSTLKIQPAKLEDSAVYLCASSPLIETQYFGPGTRLLVL.

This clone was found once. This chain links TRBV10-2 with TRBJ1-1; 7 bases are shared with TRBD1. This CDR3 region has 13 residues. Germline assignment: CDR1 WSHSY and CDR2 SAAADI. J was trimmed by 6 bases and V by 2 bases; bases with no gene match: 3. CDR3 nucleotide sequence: TGCGCCAGCAGTGAGGGGACAGACCCTGAAGCTTTCTTT. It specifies CASSEGTDPEAFF.

CDR3 region: CASSSVSVEVPSTDTQYF. Here the CDR3 DNA reads TGCGCCAGCAGCTCGGTCTCCGTGGAGGTTCCTAGCACAGATACGCAGTATTTT. The chain has TRBV5-1 and TRBJ2-3; tentative D call: TRBD2 (5 bases). The germline gives CDR1 SGHRS, CDR2 YFSETQ. V was pared by 3 bases and J by 0 bases, with 20 bases between. This CDR3 has 18 amino acids.

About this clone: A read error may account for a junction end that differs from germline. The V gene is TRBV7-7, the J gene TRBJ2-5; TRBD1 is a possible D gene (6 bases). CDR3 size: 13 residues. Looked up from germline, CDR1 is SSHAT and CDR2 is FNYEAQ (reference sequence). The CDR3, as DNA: TGTGCTAGCAGCCTTGACAGGCAAGAGACCCAGTACTTC. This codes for CASSLDRQETQYF.

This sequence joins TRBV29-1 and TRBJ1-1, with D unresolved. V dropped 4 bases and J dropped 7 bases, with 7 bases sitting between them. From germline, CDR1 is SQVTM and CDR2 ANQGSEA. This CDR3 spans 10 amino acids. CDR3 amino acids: CSVVVVEAFF. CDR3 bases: TGCAGCGTTGTCGTCGTTGAAGCTTTCTTT.

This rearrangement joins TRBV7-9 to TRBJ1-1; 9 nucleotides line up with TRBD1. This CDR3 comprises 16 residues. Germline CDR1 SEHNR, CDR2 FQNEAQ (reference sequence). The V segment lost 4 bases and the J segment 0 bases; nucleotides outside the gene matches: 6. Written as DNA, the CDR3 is TGTGCCAGCAGCTCAAGAGGACAGGGGATGAACACTGAAGCTTTCTTT. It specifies CASSSRGQGMNTEAFF.

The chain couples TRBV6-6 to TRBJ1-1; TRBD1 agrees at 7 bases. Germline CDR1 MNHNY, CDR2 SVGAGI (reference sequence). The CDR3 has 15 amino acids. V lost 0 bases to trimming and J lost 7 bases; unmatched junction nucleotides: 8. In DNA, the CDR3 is TGTGCCAGCAGTTACTCAAGGGGGCGCAAGATTGAAGCTTTCTTT. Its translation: CASSYSRGRKIEAFF.

Written as DNA, the CDR3 is TGTGCCAGCAGCTCCGGGACAGGGACCCATTCACCCCTCCACTTT. Its translation is CASSSGTGTHSPLHF. The V and J genes are TRBV7-3 and TRBJ1-6, with 9 bases that match TRBD1. In germline, CDR1 is SGHTA, CDR2 FQGTGA. V lost 4 bases, J lost 8 bases, and 6 bases stayed unmatched. The CDR3 consists of 15 residues.

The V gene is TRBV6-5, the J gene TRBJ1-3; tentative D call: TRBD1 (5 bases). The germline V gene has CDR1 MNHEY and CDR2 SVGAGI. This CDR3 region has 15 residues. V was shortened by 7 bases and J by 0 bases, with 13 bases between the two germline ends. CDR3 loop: CASTAWTNSGNTIYF. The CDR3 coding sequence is TGTGCCAGCACGGCTTGGACAAACTCTGGAAACACCATATATTTT.

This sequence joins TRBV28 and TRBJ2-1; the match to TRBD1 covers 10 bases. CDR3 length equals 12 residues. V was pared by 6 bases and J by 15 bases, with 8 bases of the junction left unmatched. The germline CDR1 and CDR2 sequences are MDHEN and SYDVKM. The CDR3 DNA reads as TGTGCCAGCAGCTTACCGGGACAGGGGCCGTTCTTC. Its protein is CASSLPGQGPFF.

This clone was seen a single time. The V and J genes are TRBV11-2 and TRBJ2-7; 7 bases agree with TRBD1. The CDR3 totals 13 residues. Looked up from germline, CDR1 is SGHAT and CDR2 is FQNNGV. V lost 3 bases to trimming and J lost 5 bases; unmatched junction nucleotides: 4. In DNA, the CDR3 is TGTGCCAGCAGCTTGGGACAGAGCCACGAGCAGTACTTC. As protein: CASSLGQSHEQYF. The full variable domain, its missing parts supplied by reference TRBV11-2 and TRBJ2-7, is EAGVAQSPRYKIIEKRQSVAFWCNPISGHATLYWYQQILGQGPKLLIQFQNNGVVDDSQLPKDRFSAERLKGVDSTLKIQPAKLEDSAVYLCASSLGQSHEQYFGPGTRLTVT.

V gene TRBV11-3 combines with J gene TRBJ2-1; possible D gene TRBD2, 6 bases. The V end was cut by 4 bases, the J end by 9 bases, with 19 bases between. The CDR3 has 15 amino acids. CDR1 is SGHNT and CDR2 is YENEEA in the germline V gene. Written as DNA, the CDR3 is TGTGCCAGCAGCTCGCCCGGGCGGGGTTACCGTGAGCAGTTCTTC. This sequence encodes CASSSPGRGYREQFF. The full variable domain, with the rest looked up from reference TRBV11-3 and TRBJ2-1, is EAGVVQSPRYKIIEKKQPVAFWCNPISGHNTLYWYLQNLGQGPELLIRYENEEAVDDSQLPKDRFSAERLKGVDSTLKIQPAELGDSAVYLCASSSPGRGYREQFFGPGTRLTVL.

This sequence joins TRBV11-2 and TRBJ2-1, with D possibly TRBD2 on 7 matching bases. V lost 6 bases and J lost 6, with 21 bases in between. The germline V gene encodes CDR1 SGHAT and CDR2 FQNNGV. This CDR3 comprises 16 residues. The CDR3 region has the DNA TGTGCCAGCAGGGCTATGACGGGGGGCCGGGGCAATGAGCAGTTCTTC. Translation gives CASRAMTGGRGNEQFF.

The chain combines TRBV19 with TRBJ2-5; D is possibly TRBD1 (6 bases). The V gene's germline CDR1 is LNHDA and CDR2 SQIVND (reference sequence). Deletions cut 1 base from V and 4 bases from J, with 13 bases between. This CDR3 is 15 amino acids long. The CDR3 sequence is CASSIAHGTRETQYF. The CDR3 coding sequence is TGTGCCAGTAGTATAGCCCACGGGACAAGAGAGACCCAGTACTTC.

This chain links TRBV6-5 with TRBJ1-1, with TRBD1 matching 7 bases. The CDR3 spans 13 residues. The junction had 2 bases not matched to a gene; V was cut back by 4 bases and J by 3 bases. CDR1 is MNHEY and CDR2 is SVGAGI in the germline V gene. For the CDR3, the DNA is TGTGCCAGCAGTTTTACAGGGGACACTGAAGCTTTCTTT. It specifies CASSFTGDTEAFF.

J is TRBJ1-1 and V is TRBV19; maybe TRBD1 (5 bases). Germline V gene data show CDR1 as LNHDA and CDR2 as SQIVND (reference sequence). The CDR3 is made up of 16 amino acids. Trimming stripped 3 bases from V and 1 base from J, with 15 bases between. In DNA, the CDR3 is TGTGCCAGTAGTATGTGGGGTGCGCAGGGGAACACTGAAGCTTTCTTT. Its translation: CASSMWGAQGNTEAFF. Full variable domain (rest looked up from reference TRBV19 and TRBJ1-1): DGGITQSPKYLFRKEGQNVTLSCEQNLNHDAMYWYRQDPGQGLRLIYYSQIVNDFQKGDIAEGYSVSREKKESFPLTVTSAQKNPTAFYLCASSMWGAQGNTEAFFGQGTRLTVV.

CDR3 residues: CASSSGTGVGNEQFF. The DNA of the CDR3 is TGTGCCAGCAGTTCCGGGACAGGGGTAGGAAATGAGCAGTTCTTC. V and J are TRBV2 and TRBJ2-1; 10 bases match TRBD1. The CDR3 length is 15 residues. Losses at the gene ends were 5 bases for V and 7 bases for J; bases not matched to a gene: 8. Germline V gene data show CDR1 as SNHLY and CDR2 as FYNNEI.

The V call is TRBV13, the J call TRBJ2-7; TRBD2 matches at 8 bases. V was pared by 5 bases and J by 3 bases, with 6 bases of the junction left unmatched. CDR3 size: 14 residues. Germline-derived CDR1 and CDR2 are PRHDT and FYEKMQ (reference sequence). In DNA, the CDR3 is TGTGCCAGCAGCCCAGGACTAGCCGGCTACGAGCAGTACTTC. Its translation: CASSPGLAGYEQYF.

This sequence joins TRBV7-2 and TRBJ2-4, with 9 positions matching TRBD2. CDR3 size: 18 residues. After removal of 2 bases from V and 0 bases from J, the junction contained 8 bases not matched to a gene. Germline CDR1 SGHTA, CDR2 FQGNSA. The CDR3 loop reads CASSLLAGLGLAKNIQYF. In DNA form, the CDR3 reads TGTGCCAGCAGCTTACTAGCGGGGTTGGGACTAGCCAAAAACATTCAGTACTTC.

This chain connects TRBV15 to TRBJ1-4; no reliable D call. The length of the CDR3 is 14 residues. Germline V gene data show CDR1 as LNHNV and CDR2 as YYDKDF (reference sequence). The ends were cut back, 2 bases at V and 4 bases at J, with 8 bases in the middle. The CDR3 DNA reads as TGTGCCACCAGCAGAAATTCCTTTAATGAAAAACTGTTTTTT. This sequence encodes CATSRNSFNEKLFF.

CDR3 nucleotide sequence: TGTGCCAGCAGCTTAGTCGGGAGCTCCTACAATGAGCAGTTCTTC. It encodes CASSLVGSSYNEQFF. V gene TRBV7-2 combines with J gene TRBJ2-1; TRBD2 might be the D (6 bases). Germline CDR1 is SGHTA and CDR2 is FQGNSA. Trimming removed 1 base from V and 0 bases from J, with 7 bases in between. The CDR3 loop spans 15 amino acids.